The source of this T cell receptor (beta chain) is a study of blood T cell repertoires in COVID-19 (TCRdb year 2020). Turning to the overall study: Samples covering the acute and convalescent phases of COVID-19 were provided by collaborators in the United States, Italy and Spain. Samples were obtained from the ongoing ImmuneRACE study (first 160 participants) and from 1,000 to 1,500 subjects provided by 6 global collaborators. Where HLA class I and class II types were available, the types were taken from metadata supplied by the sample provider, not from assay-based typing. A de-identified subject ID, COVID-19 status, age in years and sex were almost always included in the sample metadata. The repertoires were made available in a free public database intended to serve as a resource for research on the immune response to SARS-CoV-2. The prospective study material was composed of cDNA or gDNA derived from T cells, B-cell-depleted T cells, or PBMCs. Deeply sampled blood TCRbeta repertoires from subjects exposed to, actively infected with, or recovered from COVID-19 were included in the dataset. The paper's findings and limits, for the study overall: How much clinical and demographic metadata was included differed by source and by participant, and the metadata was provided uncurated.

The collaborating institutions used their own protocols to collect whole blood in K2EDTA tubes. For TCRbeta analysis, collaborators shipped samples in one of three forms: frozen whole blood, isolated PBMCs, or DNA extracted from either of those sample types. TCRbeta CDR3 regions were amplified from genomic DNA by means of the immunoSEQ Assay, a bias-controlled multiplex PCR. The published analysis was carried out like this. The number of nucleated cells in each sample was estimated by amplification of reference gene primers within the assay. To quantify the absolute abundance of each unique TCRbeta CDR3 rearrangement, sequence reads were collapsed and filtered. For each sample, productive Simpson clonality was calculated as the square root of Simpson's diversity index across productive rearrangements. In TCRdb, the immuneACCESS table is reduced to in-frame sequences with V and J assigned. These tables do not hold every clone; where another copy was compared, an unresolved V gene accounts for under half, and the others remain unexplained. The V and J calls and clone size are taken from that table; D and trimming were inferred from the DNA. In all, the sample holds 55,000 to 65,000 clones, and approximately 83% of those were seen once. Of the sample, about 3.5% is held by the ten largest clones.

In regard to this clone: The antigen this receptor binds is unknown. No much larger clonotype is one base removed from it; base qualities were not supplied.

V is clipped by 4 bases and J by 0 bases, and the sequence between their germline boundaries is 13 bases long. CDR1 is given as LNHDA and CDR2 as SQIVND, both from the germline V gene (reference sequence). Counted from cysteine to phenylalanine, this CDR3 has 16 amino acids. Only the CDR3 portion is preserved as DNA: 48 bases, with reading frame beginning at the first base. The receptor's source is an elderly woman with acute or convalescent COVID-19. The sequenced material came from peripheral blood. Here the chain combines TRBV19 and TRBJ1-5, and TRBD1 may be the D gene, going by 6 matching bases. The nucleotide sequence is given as TGTGCCAGTAGTACCTCCGGGACACTTAGCAATCAGCCCCAGCATTTT. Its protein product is CASSTSGTLSNQPQHF.